This T cell receptor beta chain was documented in a study of blood T cell repertoires in COVID-19. Study-level background: The analysed material was cDNA or gDNA that came from T cells, B-cell-depleted T cells, or PBMCs.

V lost 2 bases to trimming and J lost 5 bases, with 6 bases between them. From germline, CDR1 is KGHSH and CDR2 LQKENI. This CDR3 contains 12 residues. Authors' analysis steps: By means of reference gene primer amplification, nucleated cell counts were estimated. Sequencing used immunoSEQ multiplex PCR; TCRdb keeps in-frame clones, though not all of them. That table furnishes V, J and clone size, whereas the DNA furnished D and trimming. The sample carries some 150,000 clones, 85% recorded once. This clone was found once. V gene TRBV18 combines with J gene TRBJ2-5; possible D gene TRBD1, 5 bases. Sample: peripheral blood. The receptor's source is a woman between 40 and 55 years old with active or convalescent COVID-19. The CDR3 DNA is TGTGCCAGCTCACCAGGGGCGGAGACCCAGTACTTC. Translated: CASSPGAETQYF.